The 6 T cell receptor beta chains reported below all come from one sample, sequenced in a study of blood T cells in healthy people across ages. Primers used in a second PCR of about 6 to 11 cycles were a sample-barcoded 5' primer and a J-beta primer mix. One entry per CDR3 protein, called by TCRdb with MiXCR from the 5' RACE reads. Here the sample spans more than 800,000 distinct CDR3 sequences, 29% being singletons. The sample consisted of blood. The receptors stem from an elderly woman in good health.

The table lists this clonotype with many counts. This sequence joins TRBV5-6 and TRBJ2-7; 9 nucleotides agree with TRBD1. Trimming cost V 4 bases and J 3 bases; bases outside gene matches: 11. Germline-derived CDR1 and CDR2 are SGHDT and YYEEEE. The CDR3 extends over 16 amino acids. CDR3 DNA sequence: TGTGCCAGCAGCCTACGCCAGACAGGGGGAGGCTACGAGCAGTACTTC. The encoded protein is CASSLRQTGGGYEQYF. The full variable domain, completed using reference TRBV5-6 and TRBJ2-7, is DAGVTQSPTHLIKTRGQQVTLRCSPKSGHDTVSWYQQALGQGPQFIFQYYEEEERQRGNFPDRFSGHQFPNYSSELNVNALLLGDSALYLCASSLRQTGGGYEQYFGPGTRLTVT.

This clonotype was found a few times. The chain has TRBV11-2 and TRBJ1-3; no definite D call. V was cut by 1 base and J by 4 bases, with 17 bases left in between. CDR1 and CDR2 (germline): SGHAT, FQNNGV. The CDR3 covers 17 residues. In DNA form, the CDR3 reads TGTGCCAGCAGCTTAGTTTCTCTCCGGACGGCAGGAAACACCATATATTTT. As protein: CASSLVSLRTAGNTIYF. Full variable domain (outside the CDR3, taken from reference TRBV11-2 and TRBJ1-3): EAGVAQSPRYKIIEKRQSVAFWCNPISGHATLYWYQQILGQGPKLLIQFQNNGVVDDSQLPKDRFSAERLKGVDSTLKIQPAKLEDSAVYLCASSLVSLRTAGNTIYFGEGSWLTVV.

Concerning this clonotype itself: One end of the junction does not line up with germline, which may come from a read error. V usage is TRBV10-3 and J usage is TRBJ1-1, with 7 bases lining up with TRBD1. The CDR3 runs 15 residues. CDR1 and CDR2 (germline): ENHRY, SYGVKD. The DNA for the CDR3 is TGTACCATCAGCCCATCGACAGGGCGGCAAACTGAAGCTTTCTTT. Amino acids: CTISPSTGRQTEAFF.

This clonotype was seen many times. The chain recombines TRBV12-3 or TRBV12-4 with TRBJ2-1, with 7 nucleotides matching TRBD1. The V and J ends lost 5 bases and 7 bases, in that order; junction bases with no gene match: 5. The CDR3 loop spans 13 amino acids. The CDR3 region is CASSPTRGNEQFF. The CDR3, as DNA: TGTGCCAGCAGTCCAACCAGGGGGAATGAGCAGTTCTTC.

This chain joins TRBV18 and TRBJ1-2; D is ambiguous. V was cut by 4 bases and J by 3 bases, with 9 bases left in between. Germline CDR1 KGHSH, CDR2 LQKENI. The length of the CDR3 is 13 residues. CDR3 loop: CASSLKEHYGYTF. The CDR3 DNA sequence: TGTGCCAGCTCACTTAAGGAGCACTATGGCTACACCTTC.

The chain employs TRBV7-9 and TRBJ2-2; D not certain. Per the germline V gene, CDR1 is SEHNR and CDR2 is FQNEAQ (reference sequence). This CDR3 region has 15 residues. The V gene lost 2 bases and the J gene lost 2 bases, with 9 bases spanning the gap. The CDR3 is CASSLPTGNTGELFF. The CDR3 region has the DNA TGTGCCAGCAGCTTACCAACGGGTAACACCGGGGAGCTGTTTTTT.